These 32 T cell receptor beta chains originate from one sample sequenced in a study of OX40 agonist ivuxolimab in advanced cancers. Here immunoSEQ multiplex PCR was the method, and the copy in TCRdb shows in-frame clones only, minus some. The sample has about 70,000 clones, 80% to 85% seen once. The sample in question was CD4+ or CD8+ T cells sorted from blood, obtained in a trial of the OX40 agonist ivuxolimab. Source of these receptors: an adult with an advanced solid tumor such as melanoma, head and neck, liver or kidney cancer.

J is TRBJ2-1 and V is TRBV27; D ambiguous. The germline V gene encodes CDR1 MNHEY and CDR2 SMNVEV (reference sequence). This CDR3 has 13 residues. Trimming left V 4 bases short and J 6 bases short, with 10 bases between. The DNA for the CDR3 is TGTGCCAGCAGTTATCAGGCCCTCAATGAGCAGTTCTTC. Residues: CASSYQALNEQFF.

The chain uses TRBV27 and TRBJ1-2, with D tentatively TRBD1 (6 bases). Deletions cut 5 bases from V and 5 bases from J, with 15 bases between. Germline assignment: CDR1 MNHEY and CDR2 SMNVEV (reference sequence). There are 14 residues in the CDR3. Here the CDR3 reads CASSPSGQTYGYTF. In nucleotides, the CDR3 is TGTGCCAGCAGTCCCTCCGGACAGACATATGGCTACACCTTC.

This clone has at least ten counts. V is TRBV2 and J is TRBJ1-4; D is unclear. With 10 bases removed from V and 3 bases from J, the gap between germline ends came to 15 bases. CDR3 size: 14 residues. The germline gives CDR1 SNHLY, CDR2 FYNNEI. DNA for the CDR3: TGTGCCACCTCTCTGGCTAGTGCTAATGAAAAACTGTTTTTT. Its protein product is CATSLASANEKLFF.

The chain's CDR3 is CAISNMQQGTETQYF. As DNA, the CDR3 is TGTGCCATCAGTAACATGCAACAGGGAACGGAGACCCAGTACTTC. The chain joins TRBV10-3 to TRBJ2-5, with a weak D call TRBD1 (6 bases). The CDR3 sequence is 15 residues long. Germline loops: CDR1 ENHRY, CDR2 SYGVKD. With 5 bases removed from V and 5 bases from J, the gap between germline ends came to 18 bases.

The chain carries TRBV4-3 and TRBJ2-7; 9 nucleotides align to TRBD1. Trimming took 4 bases from V and 5 from J; bases not matched to a gene: 12. In germline, CDR1 is LGHNA, CDR2 YSLEER. The CDR3 spans 16 residues. The CDR3, as DNA: TGCGCCAGCAGCCCGGAAATGGGGACAGGGTACAACGAGCAGTACTTC. It is translated as CASSPEMGTGYNEQYF.

The chain joins TRBV18 to TRBJ1-1, with D maybe TRBD1 (6 bases). Looked up from germline, CDR1 is KGHSH and CDR2 is LQKENI. V was clipped by 6 bases and J by 0 bases, with 11 bases between them. CDR3 size: 14 residues. CDR3 in amino acids: CASSPQGLNTEAFF. The CDR3 DNA sequence: TGTGCCAGCTCTCCTCAGGGGTTGAACACTGAAGCTTTCTTT.

This chain joins TRBV6-1 and TRBJ2-7; D is uncertain. The CDR3 spans 12 residues. The germline V gene has CDR1 MNHNS and CDR2 SASEGT. V was clipped by 7 bases and J by 2 bases, with 9 bases between them. The CDR3 DNA sequence: TGTGCCAGCACCCTAGAAGCCTACGAGCAGTACTTC. Amino acids: CASTLEAYEQYF.

CDR3 sequence reads: CSVHRIGPRLGSDTQYF. The CDR3 DNA reads as TGCAGCGTTCACCGAATTGGGCCAAGACTGGGTTCAGATACGCAGTATTTT. The V gene is TRBV29-1, the J gene TRBJ2-3; D is unclear. The germline V gene encodes CDR1 SQVTM and CDR2 ANQGSEA. Trimming cost V 5 bases and J 4 bases, with 25 bases left between them. There are 17 residues in the CDR3.

V gene TRBV10-1 combines with J gene TRBJ2-1; TRBD2 agrees at 10 bases. The CDR3 loop spans 17 amino acids. Germline values: CDR1 WNHNN, CDR2 SYGVQD (reference sequence). V lost 2 bases and J lost 0; bases outside the gene matches: 4. The chain's CDR3 is CASSEGGLASSYNEQFF. The CDR3 nucleotides read TGCGCCAGCAGTGAGGGGGGACTAGCGAGCTCCTACAATGAGCAGTTCTTC.

The chain carries TRBV25-1 and TRBJ2-3; 8 bases fit TRBD1. This CDR3 region has 17 residues. Germline CDR1 MGHDK, CDR2 SYGVNS. Trimming removed 2 bases from V and 6 bases from J; junction bases left unmatched: 13. Here the CDR3 DNA reads TGTGCCAGCAGTGAAAAAATTGGAGGACAGGGAAAGGATACGCAGTATTTT. As protein: CASSEKIGGQGKDTQYF.

The J gene is TRBJ2-1, the V gene TRBV2; D is uncertain. From germline, CDR1 is SNHLY and CDR2 FYNNEI. The CDR3 length is 15 residues. Trimming cost V 1 base and J 9 bases, with 16 bases left between them. The DNA of the CDR3 is TGTGCCAGCAGTGAAGACCGGCCCACCCTCGCTGAGCAGTTCTTC. The encoded protein is CASSEDRPTLAEQFF.

The rearrangement links TRBV2 to TRBJ2-2; 8 bases align to TRBD2. Germline lookup yields CDR1 SNHLY and CDR2 FYNNEI. The ends lost 8 bases at V and 6 bases at J; junction bases unmatched: 8. The CDR3 runs 14 residues. The CDR3 loop is CASLTSAAAGELFF. CDR3 in DNA: TGTGCCAGCCTGACTAGCGCGGCGGCCGGGGAGCTGTTTTTT. Filled out from reference TRBV2 and TRBJ2-2, the complete variable domain reads EPEVTQTPSHQVTQMGQEVILRCVPISNHLYFYWYRQILGQKVEFLVSFYNNEISEKSEIFDDQFSVERPDGSNFTLKIRSTKLEDSAMYFCASLTSAAAGELFFGEGSRLTVL.

This chain connects TRBV7-2 to TRBJ1-2; D is ambiguous. The CDR3 has 14 residues. Germline CDR1 SGHTA, CDR2 FQGNSA. Trimming pared 1 base from V and 9 bases from J, leaving 15 bases between. In nucleotides, the CDR3 is TGTGCCAGCAGCTTAGAGCAGAGCTATGGTAGCTACACCTTC. Encoded protein: CASSLEQSYGSYTF.

V usage is TRBV5-1 and J usage is TRBJ2-2; D assignment may be TRBD1 or TRBD2 (5 bases each). The length of the CDR3 is 13 residues. Trimming left V 2 bases short and J 5 bases short, with 7 bases between. Germline assignment: CDR1 SGHRS and CDR2 YFSETQ. The CDR3 region is CASSLGTTGELFF. For the CDR3, the DNA is TGCGCCAGCAGCTTAGGGACGACCGGGGAGCTGTTTTTT.

The V and J genes are TRBV19 and TRBJ2-7; D might be TRBD2 (5 bases). This CDR3 is built from 15 residues. The V end was cut by 1 base, the J end by 2 bases, with 12 bases between. Germline lookup yields CDR1 LNHDA and CDR2 SQIVND (reference sequence). CDR3 protein: CASSIGRFSTYEQYF. The CDR3 bases are TGTGCCAGTAGTATAGGGAGGTTTTCTACCTACGAGCAGTACTTC.

The chain is built from TRBV11-3 and TRBJ1-1; possible D gene TRBD1, 5 bases. This CDR3 is built from 13 residues. CDR1 and CDR2 from the germline V gene are SGHNT and YENEEA. V lost 4 bases, J lost 3 bases, and 9 bases lay in between. The CDR3 DNA sequence: TGTGCCAGCAGCTCCGGGGGGGACACTGAAGCTTTCTTT. Amino acids: CASSSGGDTEAFF.

The chain carries TRBV19 and TRBJ1-2; D remains ambiguous. CDR1 is LNHDA and CDR2 is SQIVND in the germline V gene (reference sequence). The CDR3 covers 13 residues. Trimming removed 5 bases from V and 6 bases from J, with 13 bases in between. The CDR3 protein is CASSHRPLDGYTF. The CDR3 coding sequence is TGTGCCAGTAGTCACCGACCCCTCGATGGCTACACCTTC.

The chain uses TRBV18 and TRBJ1-2, with TRBD1 matching 7 bases. The CDR3 is 15 amino acids. CDR1 and CDR2 (germline): KGHSH, LQKENI. Trimming removed 3 bases from V and 6 bases from J; junction bases left unmatched: 10. CDR3 coding DNA: TGTGCCAGCTCACCGACAGGGTTTCGTTTGGATGGCTACACCTTC. Its protein is CASSPTGFRLDGYTF.

The V call is TRBV4-2, the J call TRBJ1-1; maybe TRBD1 (5 bases). This CDR3 comprises 16 residues. The germline V gene encodes CDR1 LGHNA and CDR2 YNFKEQ. V lost 0 bases to trimming and J lost 1 base, with 12 bases between them. The chain's CDR3 is CASSQDMVGENTEAFF. The DNA of the CDR3 is TGTGCCAGCAGCCAAGATATGGTGGGGGAGAACACTGAAGCTTTCTTT.

The chain employs TRBV4-2 and TRBJ2-5; 10 bases are shared with TRBD2. This CDR3 comprises 17 residues. The V and J ends lost 0 bases and 6 bases, in that order; junction bases with no gene match: 10. The germline gives CDR1 LGHNA, CDR2 YNFKEQ. CDR3 loop: CASSQDFKASGRKTQYF. The CDR3, as DNA: TGTGCCAGCAGCCAAGATTTTAAAGCTAGCGGGAGAAAGACCCAGTACTTC.

V gene TRBV19 combines with J gene TRBJ1-3; 9 nucleotides agree with TRBD1. Per germline, CDR1 LNHDA and CDR2 SQIVND (reference sequence). Trimming removed 6 bases from V and 4 bases from J; junction bases left unmatched: 10. The CDR3 is 16 amino acids. CDR3 nucleotide sequence: TGTGCCAGTAGGAAAGGGACAGGGACGGTCGGAAACACCATATATTTT. Protein product: CASRKGTGTVGNTIYF.

The chain is built from TRBV7-2 and TRBJ2-7, with TRBD2 matching over 10 bases. Germline loops: CDR1 SGHTA, CDR2 FQGNSA. J lost 1 base, V lost 2 bases, and 8 bases had no gene match. The CDR3 is made up of 17 amino acids. This chain's CDR3 is CASSLLAGGVSSYEQYF. The CDR3 coding sequence is TGTGCCAGCAGCTTATTAGCGGGGGGTGTTTCGTCCTACGAGCAGTACTTC.

The rearrangement uses TRBV6-6 and TRBJ1-1, with 9 positions matching TRBD1. The V gene end was trimmed by 6 bases and the J gene end by 2 bases; junction bases not matched to a gene: 7. Germline assignment: CDR1 MNHNY and CDR2 SVGAGI (reference sequence). The CDR3 has 15 amino acids. The CDR3 region is CASSRTGVLNTEAFF. The CDR3 nucleotides are TGTGCCAGCAGCCGGACAGGGGTATTAAACACTGAAGCTTTCTTT.

This clone was detected a few times. J is TRBJ1-3 and V is TRBV29-1; perhaps TRBD1 as D (5 bases). Trimming pared 4 bases from V and 4 bases from J, leaving 8 bases between. The germline CDR1 and CDR2 sequences are SQVTM and ANQGSEA. This CDR3 has 12 residues. CDR3 loop: CSVVTAGNTIYF. CDR3 sequence (DNA): TGCAGCGTTGTGACAGCCGGAAACACCATATATTTT.

The rearrangement links TRBV10-3 to TRBJ2-7; 8 positions match TRBD2. The CDR3 is 15 residues long. Germline CDR1 is ENHRY and CDR2 is SYGVKD. Germline trimming cut 3 bases from V and 7 bases from J; bases unmatched to any gene: 11. The CDR3 reads CAISDSTSGGGEQYF. For the CDR3, the DNA is TGTGCCATCAGTGACTCAACTAGCGGCGGGGGAGAGCAGTACTTC.

The chain joins TRBV19 to TRBJ1-4; weak D call: TRBD1 (5 bases). The V end was cut by 3 bases, the J end by 2 bases, with 13 bases between. Germline loops: CDR1 LNHDA, CDR2 SQIVND (reference sequence). There are 16 residues in the CDR3. CDR3 DNA: TGTGCCAGTAGTATGGCGGAGGGGCGGACTAATGAAAAACTGTTTTTT. This sequence encodes CASSMAEGRTNEKLFF.

This chain links TRBV7-2 with TRBJ1-1; a weak D match, TRBD1 (5 bases). The germline V gene encodes CDR1 SGHTA and CDR2 FQGNSA. Trimming stripped 5 bases from V and 1 base from J, with 11 bases between. This CDR3 has 14 amino acids. The CDR3 DNA is TGTGCCAGCAGCCCCAGGGACGGGAACACTGAAGCTTTCTTT. Protein: CASSPRDGNTEAFF.

This rearrangement joins TRBV5-1 to TRBJ2-6; D gene uncertain. This CDR3 region has 15 residues. CDR1 is SGHRS and CDR2 is YFSETQ in the germline V gene. The ends were cut back, 0 bases at V and 0 bases at J, with 4 bases in the middle. CDR3 DNA sequence: TGCGCCAGCAGCTTGGGTGCCTCTGGGGCCAACGTCCTGACTTTC. Translated, it gives CASSLGASGANVLTF.

The chain has TRBV9 and TRBJ1-2; tentative D call: TRBD1 (6 bases). CDR1 and CDR2 from the germline V gene are SGDLS and YYNGEE. CDR3 size: 13 residues. The V end lost 0 bases, the J end lost 8 bases, and 11 bases lay between the germline ends. The CDR3 loop reads CASSVDRGGGYTF. For the CDR3, the DNA is TGTGCCAGCAGCGTAGATAGGGGGGGAGGCTACACCTTC.

This chain uses TRBV14 with TRBJ2-7; TRBD1 agrees at 9 bases. CDR1 is SGHDN and CDR2 is FVKESK in the germline V gene. After removal of 1 base from V and 3 bases from J, the junction contained 4 bases not matched to a gene. This CDR3 is 15 amino acids long. The CDR3 sequence is CASSQVDRGDYEQYF. The CDR3 nucleotides read TGTGCCAGCAGCCAAGTGGACAGGGGAGACTACGAGCAGTACTTC.

This clone was observed once. V gene TRBV7-9 combines with J gene TRBJ2-7; 9 bases agree with TRBD1. CDR1 and CDR2 from the germline V gene are SEHNR and FQNEAQ (reference sequence). The junction had 12 bases not matched to a gene; V was cut back by 4 bases and J by 5 bases. This CDR3 has 16 amino acids. The CDR3 sequence is CASSSGSQGASHEQYF. As DNA, the CDR3 is TGTGCCAGCAGCTCAGGGTCACAGGGGGCGAGTCACGAGCAGTACTTC.

The CDR3 bases are TGTGCCAGCAGCTTAGACCACGGGGAGCTGTTTTTT. This translates into CASSLDHGELFF. The chain couples TRBV7-6 to TRBJ2-2; D remains unclear. This CDR3 is built from 12 residues. From germline, CDR1 is SGHVS and CDR2 FNYEAQ. Trimming took 1 base from V and 7 from J, leaving 4 bases between them.